The TCR beta chain described here comes from a study of glioma-infiltrating T cells after dendritic cell vaccination. Study overall: Dendritic cell vaccine was injected intradermally three times, biweekly.

The study's findings and limits: Complete blood and tumor specimen sets were limited to few patients. Longer survival after dendritic cell vaccination followed higher pretreatment TIL content.

To note about this clone: Its specificity is unknown.

The PCR used 60 V beta and 13 J beta primers. Some clones are missing from TCRdb's copy, which holds only in-frame ones; the method was immunoSEQ multiplex PCR. The sample carries fewer than 100,000 clones, 70% to 90% recorded once. V gave up 5 bases and J gave up 3 bases; unmatched junction bases: 16. CDR3 size: 19 residues. Germline V lookup: CDR1 SNHLY, CDR2 FYNNEI. The sequence was obtained from a human donor with glioblastoma. The J gene is TRBJ1-3, the V gene TRBV2, with 10 bases matching TRBD1. Here the sequenced sample was blood, taken before dendritic cell vaccination. The CDR3 DNA sequence: TGTGCCAGCAGTCCGGGACAGGGGTTTCTCGGGAGCTTTGGAAACACCATATATTTT. It yields the protein CASSPGQGFLGSFGNTIYF. Complete variable domain (other parts from reference TRBV2 and TRBJ1-3): EPEVTQTPSHQVTQMGQEVILRCVPISNHLYFYWYRQILGQKVEFLVSFYNNEISEKSEIFDDQFSVERPDGSNFTLKIRSTKLEDSAMYFCASSPGQGFLGSFGNTIYFGEGSWLTVV.